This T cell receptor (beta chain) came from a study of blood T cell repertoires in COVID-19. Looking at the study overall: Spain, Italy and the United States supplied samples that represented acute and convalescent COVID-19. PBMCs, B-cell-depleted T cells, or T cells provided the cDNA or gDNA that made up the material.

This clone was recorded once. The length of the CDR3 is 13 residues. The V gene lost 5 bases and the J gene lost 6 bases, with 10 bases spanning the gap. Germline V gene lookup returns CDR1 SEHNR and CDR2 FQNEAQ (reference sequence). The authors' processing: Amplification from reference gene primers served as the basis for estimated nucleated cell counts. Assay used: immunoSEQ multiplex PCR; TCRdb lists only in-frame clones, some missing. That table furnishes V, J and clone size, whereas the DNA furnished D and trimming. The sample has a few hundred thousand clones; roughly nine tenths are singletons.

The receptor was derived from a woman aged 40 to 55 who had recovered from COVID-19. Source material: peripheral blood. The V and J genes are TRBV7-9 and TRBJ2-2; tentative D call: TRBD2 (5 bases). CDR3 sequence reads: CASSLLDPGELFF. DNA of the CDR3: TGTGCCAGCAGCCTACTAGATCCCGGGGAGCTGTTTTTT.